This T cell receptor beta chain was profiled in a study of low-dose radiotherapy and immunotherapy resistance in tumors. In the study overall: Intravenous administration to patients comprised nivolumab at 240 mg every two weeks and ipilimumab at 1 mg/kg every six weeks.

This clonotype was found a few times. The time point is: before trial treatment. Ipilimumab, nivolumab, aspirin, low-dose cyclophosphamide and low-dose radiotherapy were administered to donors. The CDR3 spans 14 residues. The V gene lost 0 bases and the J gene lost 10 bases, with 13 bases spanning the gap. CDR1 and CDR2 from the germline V gene are MGHRA and YSYEKL. First-strand cDNA used TRAV- and TRBV-specific primers, covering alpha and beta chains. Amplification, which lasted around 18 PCR cycles, used a constant-region primer and V-primer adapter to amplify TCRs. TCRdb analysed the reads with MiXCR anew, one entry per CDR3 protein. The sample shows 45,000 to 75,000 distinct CDR3 sequences, roughly 24% of them seen only once.

The TCR was taken from a male donor with prostate cancer. The sample in question was PBMCs, obtained before treatment. This chain links TRBV4-1 with TRBJ2-1; maybe TRBD2 (6 bases). CDR3 DNA: TGCGCCAGCAGCCAAGATGAGGTGGGACTGGAGCAGTTCTTC. This encodes CASSQDEVGLEQFF.